This T cell receptor beta chain is from a study of T cells after yellow fever vaccination. V lost 6 bases, J lost 6 bases, and 11 bases stayed unmatched. In germline, CDR1 is MNHEY, CDR2 SMNVEV (reference sequence). The CDR3 is 16 residues long. 5'RACE template switching produced TCR cDNA carrying a universal primer site and UMIs. TCRdb fed the 5' RACE reads into MiXCR, producing one record per CDR3 protein. Among 250,000 or so distinct CDR3 sequences listed, 6% to 7.5% were seen once. This TCR was recovered from a man under 40 who received the YFV17D yellow fever vaccine. This material consisted of CD4+ T cells sorted from PBMCs, taken 15 days after the yellow fever booster vaccination. The J gene is TRBJ2-7, the V gene TRBV27; 13 bases are shared with TRBD2. The CDR3 region has the DNA TGTGCCAGCAGCCGCCCCGGACTAGCGGGAGCTCTCGAGCAGTACTTC. Protein: CASSRPGLAGALEQYF.